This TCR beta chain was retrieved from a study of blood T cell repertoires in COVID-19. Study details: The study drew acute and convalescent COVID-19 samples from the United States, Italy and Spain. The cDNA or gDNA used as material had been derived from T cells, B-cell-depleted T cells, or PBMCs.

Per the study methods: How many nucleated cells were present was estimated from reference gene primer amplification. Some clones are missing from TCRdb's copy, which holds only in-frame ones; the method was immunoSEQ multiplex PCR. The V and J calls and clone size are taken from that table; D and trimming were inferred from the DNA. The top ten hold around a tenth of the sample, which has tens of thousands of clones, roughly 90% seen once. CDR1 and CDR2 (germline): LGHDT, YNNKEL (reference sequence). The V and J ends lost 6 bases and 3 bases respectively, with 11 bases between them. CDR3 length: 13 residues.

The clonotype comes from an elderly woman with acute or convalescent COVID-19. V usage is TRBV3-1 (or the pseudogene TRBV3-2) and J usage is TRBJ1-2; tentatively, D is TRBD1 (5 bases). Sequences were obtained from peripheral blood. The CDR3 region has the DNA TGTGCCAGCAGACTACAGGAGTACTATGGCTACACCTTC. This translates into CASRLQEYYGYTF.